What follows are 11 T cell receptor beta chains derived from one specimen sequenced in a study of blood T cell repertoires in COVID-19. Assay used: immunoSEQ multiplex PCR; TCRdb lists only in-frame clones, some missing. The data contain about 480,000 clones, roughly 88% of them singletons. Sequenced input: PBMCs or T cells enriched from blood (not recorded which). These receptors all stem from a woman in her 40s who had recovered from COVID-19.

This CDR3 reads CASSQQGRGGYTF. CDR3 nucleotide sequence: TGTGCCAGTAGTCAACAGGGTCGGGGTGGCTACACCTTC. The gene calls are TRBV19 and TRBJ1-2; D is possibly TRBD1 (6 bases). V lost 5 bases to trimming and J lost 7 bases, with 14 bases between them. CDR1 and CDR2 (germline): LNHDA, SQIVND (reference sequence). This CDR3 is built from 13 residues.

In the case of this clone: Other DNA sequences from this sample encode an identical CDR3 as well. This chain connects TRBV12-3 or TRBV12-4 to TRBJ1-2, with D perhaps TRBD1 (5 bases). V was shortened by 3 bases and J by 7 bases, with 12 bases between the two germline ends. The CDR3 contains 13 residues. The CDR3: CASSLRGGSGYTF. The CDR3 coding sequence is TGTGCCAGCAGTTTGAGGGGAGGGAGTGGCTACACCTTC.

V is TRBV29-1 and J is TRBJ2-7, with TRBD2 identical over 12 bases. V lost 6 bases, J lost 4 bases, and 4 bases stayed unmatched. The CDR3 is 13 amino acids. CDR1 is SQVTM and CDR2 is ANQGSEA in the germline V gene. CDR3 in amino acids: CSVSGTSGYEQYF. Here the CDR3 DNA reads TGCAGCGTATCAGGGACTAGCGGGTACGAGCAGTACTTC.

The V and J genes are TRBV6-5 and TRBJ1-1; D is perhaps TRBD1 (5 bases). From germline, CDR1 is MNHEY and CDR2 SVGAGI. The CDR3 runs 15 residues. V was cut by 6 bases and J by 0 bases, with 14 bases left in between. The CDR3 reads CASSSKGQMNTEAFF. Written as DNA, the CDR3 is TGTGCCAGCAGCTCTAAGGGGCAGATGAACACTGAAGCTTTCTTT.

J is TRBJ2-7 and V is TRBV25-1, with TRBD1 as a possible D gene (6 bases). The V end was cut by 5 bases, the J end by 3 bases, with 8 bases between. Germline CDR1 is MGHDK and CDR2 is SYGVNS. The CDR3 contains 12 residues. Here the CDR3 DNA reads TGTGCCAGCAGTACAGGGCTCTACGAGCAGTACTTC. It encodes CASSTGLYEQYF.

The V call is TRBV4-3, the J call TRBJ1-5; D ambiguous. Trimming stripped 3 bases from V and 5 bases from J, with 17 bases between. In germline, CDR1 is LGHNA, CDR2 YSLEER. This CDR3 is built from 16 residues. The CDR3 coding sequence is TGCGCCAGCAGCCAGGAGACTTCTCAAGAGGATCAGCCCCAGCATTTT. It yields the protein CASSQETSQEDQPQHF.

This clone was counted a single time. This sequence joins TRBV6-5 and TRBJ2-7; a weak D match, TRBD1 (6 bases). Trimming pared 0 bases from V and 6 bases from J, leaving 15 bases between. Germline values: CDR1 MNHEY, CDR2 SVGAGI. The CDR3 extends over 15 amino acids. Here the CDR3 reads CASSYSWTAAPEQYF. Written as DNA, the CDR3 is TGTGCCAGCAGTTACTCATGGACAGCGGCACCCGAGCAGTACTTC.

The J gene is TRBJ2-1, the V gene TRBV7-2, with 10 bases identical to TRBD2. The CDR3 is made up of 15 amino acids. J gave up 3 bases and V 5 bases, and 4 bases lay outside the gene matches. CDR1 SGHTA and CDR2 FQGNSA come from the germline V gene. CDR3 coding DNA: TGTGCCAGCAGCCAAGGACTAGCGGTCTACAATGAGCAGTTCTTC. It is translated as CASSQGLAVYNEQFF.

The J gene is TRBJ1-6, the V gene TRBV5-8; 8 nucleotides match TRBD1. The J segment lost 3 bases and the V segment lost 4 bases, leaving 3 bases of the junction unmatched. CDR3 length: 15 amino acids. Per the germline V gene, CDR1 is SGHTS and CDR2 is YDEGEE. The CDR3 DNA follows: TGTGCCAGCAGCCCCGGACAGGGCTATAATTCACCCCTCCACTTT. It is translated as CASSPGQGYNSPLHF.

The chain employs TRBV27 and TRBJ2-2, with D uncertain. Trimming took off 0 bases at V and 6 bases at J, with 5 bases between the two ends. Per the germline V gene, CDR1 is MNHEY and CDR2 is SMNVEV (reference sequence). The CDR3 consists of 13 residues. CDR3 coding DNA: TGTGCCAGCAGTTTATCCCCCTCCGGGGAGCTGTTTTTT. Amino acids: CASSLSPSGELFF.

V and J are TRBV4-3 and TRBJ1-2; tentative D call: TRBD1 (6 bases). CDR3 size: 14 residues. V gave up 4 bases and J gave up 4 bases, with 13 bases separating them. From germline, CDR1 is LGHNA and CDR2 YSLEER. CDR3 protein: CASSPMGAIYGYTF. DNA for the CDR3: TGCGCCAGCAGCCCCATGGGGGCCATCTATGGCTACACCTTC.